This T cell receptor beta chain comes out of a study of cytomegalovirus exposure and HLA in healthy donors. The wider study: Earlier, 150 million to 200 million T cells were analyzed, and 90 million to 140 million unique TCR beta sequences were found among them. Clustering assigned around 77% of the roughly 370 genotyped donors to the Caucasian-associated ancestry cluster.

Among the donors, all were healthy bone marrow donors. Primers for the PCR totalled 60 Vbeta and 13 Jbeta. The protocol was immunoSEQ multiplex PCR, while the TCRdb copy is restricted to in-frame clones and leaves out a portion. The repertoire holds approximately 140,000 clones, around three quarters seen once, with over 2% in the top ten. The CDR3 spans 13 residues. From germline, CDR1 is SQVTM and CDR2 ANQGSEA. Trimming took off 8 bases at V and 2 bases at J, with 14 bases between the two ends. This TCR was sampled from a woman aged 55-75 years in good health and CMV-seropositive. This chain links TRBV29-1 with TRBJ2-3, with a tentative D call TRBD1 (6 bases). The sequencing input was PBMCs. CDR3 DNA sequence: TGCAGCACAAGGACAGACCTCACAGATACGCAGTATTTT. Protein product: CSTRTDLTDTQYF.